This is a list of T cell receptor beta chains from one sample in a study of T-cell memory formation after mild COVID-19. TCRdb re-called the 5' RACE reads with MiXCR, one entry per CDR3 protein. The sample includes under 300,000 distinct CDR3 sequences, roughly 17% of them seen just once. What was sequenced was PBMCs or a T cell subset sorted from them (not recorded which). These receptors originate from a man aged 18 to 29 who had mild COVID-19 (a few samples of this study predate the infection). Cell type and time point are not known. Each CDR3 is given without its conserved first and last residue. Where a row states a size, it is once, few, many or the class of an expanded clone; other rows omit it.

-	TRBV3-1	TRBJ1-1	ASSQVSTGGTEAF
few	TRBV6-1	TRBJ2-1	ASSLGQTSSYNEQF
many	TRBV6-5	TRBJ1-1	ASSYLGTEAF
few	TRBV30	TRBJ1-1	AWSVLSNPAF
few	TRBV27	TRBJ2-2	ASSLMGGETGELF
few	TRBV29-1	TRBJ1-6	SARTANSPLH
-	TRBV9	TRBJ1-3	ASSHGAAGNTIY
-	TRBV7-9	TRBJ1-1	ASSIPGQGVRGEAF
few	TRBV7-8	TRBJ2-5	ASSSRPAAETQY
few	TRBV6-5	TRBJ2-2	ASSYLVTNTGELF
few	TRBV20-1	TRBJ2-1	SASSVAGDYEQF
-	TRBV6-1	TRBJ1-1	ASRTGTGNPAF
-	TRBV7-2	TRBJ2-5	ASSLAGTGVVETQY
few	TRBV5-1	TRBJ2-5	ASSLEGLVQETQY
-	TRBV7-2	TRBJ1-4	ASSFRQGEGKLF
-	TRBV12-3/TRBV12-4	TRBJ1-5	ASSLGQVMSQPQH
few	TRBV18	TRBJ2-5	ASSPRLNTDQY
few	TRBV29-1	TRBJ2-3	SSTGTGGADTQY
few	TRBV4-2	TRBJ2-6	ASSQEQGFSGANVLT
few	TRBV5-1	TRBJ1-1	ASSLDGRGSNTEAF
once	TRBV30	TRBJ2-7	AWSRPGVYEQY
few	TRBV12-3/TRBV12-4	TRBJ1-4	ASRSDTNEKLF